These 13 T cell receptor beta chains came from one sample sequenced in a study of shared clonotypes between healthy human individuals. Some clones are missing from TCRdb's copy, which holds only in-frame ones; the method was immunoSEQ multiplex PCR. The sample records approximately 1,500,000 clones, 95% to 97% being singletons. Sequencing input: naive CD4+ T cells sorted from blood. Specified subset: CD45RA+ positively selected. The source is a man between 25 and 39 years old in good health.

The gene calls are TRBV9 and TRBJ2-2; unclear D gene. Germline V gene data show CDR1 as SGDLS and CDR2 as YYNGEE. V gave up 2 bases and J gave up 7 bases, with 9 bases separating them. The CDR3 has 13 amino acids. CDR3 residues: CASSVITGGELFF. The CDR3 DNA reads TGTGCCAGCAGCGTCATAACGGGCGGGGAGCTGTTTTTT. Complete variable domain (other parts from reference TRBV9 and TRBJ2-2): DSGVTQTPKHLITATGQRVTLRCSPRSGDLSVYWYQQSLDQGLQFLIQYYNGEERAKGNILERFSAQQFPDLHSELNLSSLELGDSALYFCASSVITGGELFFGEGSRLTVL.

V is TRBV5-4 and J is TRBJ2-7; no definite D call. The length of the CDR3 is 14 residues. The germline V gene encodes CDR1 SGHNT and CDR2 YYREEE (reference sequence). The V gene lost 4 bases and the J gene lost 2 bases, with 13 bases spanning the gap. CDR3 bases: TGTGCCAGCAGCCCTTCCGAAAAGCCCTACGAGCAGTACTTC. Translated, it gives CASSPSEKPYEQYF.

CDR3 protein: CASSPPGRSYEQYF. The CDR3 bases are TGTGCCAGCAGCCCCCCGGGGAGATCCTACGAGCAGTACTTC. The V and J genes are TRBV9 and TRBJ2-7, with D possibly matching TRBD2 (5 bases). V was clipped by 4 bases and J by 1 base, with 12 bases between them. The V gene's germline CDR1 is SGDLS and CDR2 YYNGEE. This CDR3 comprises 14 residues.

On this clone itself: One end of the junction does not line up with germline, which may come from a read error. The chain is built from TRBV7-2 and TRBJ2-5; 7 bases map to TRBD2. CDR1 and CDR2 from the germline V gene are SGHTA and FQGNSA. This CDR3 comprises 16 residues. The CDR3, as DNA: TGTGCCAGCAGCGTAGCGTTTCAACCGGGGGGTGAGACCCAGTACTTC. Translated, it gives CASSVAFQPGGETQYF.

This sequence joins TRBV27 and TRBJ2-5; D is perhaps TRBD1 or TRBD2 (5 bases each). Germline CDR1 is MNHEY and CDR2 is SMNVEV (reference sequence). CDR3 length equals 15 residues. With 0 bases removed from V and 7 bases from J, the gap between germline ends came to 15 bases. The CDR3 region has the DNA TGTGCCAGCAGTTTATCCTGGGCCATTGGGGGGACCCAGTACTTC. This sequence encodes CASSLSWAIGGTQYF.

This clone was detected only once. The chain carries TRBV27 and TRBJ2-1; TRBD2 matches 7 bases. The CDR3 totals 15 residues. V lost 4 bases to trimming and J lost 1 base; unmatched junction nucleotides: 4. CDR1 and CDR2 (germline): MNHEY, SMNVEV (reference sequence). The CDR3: CASSSPAGSYNEQFF. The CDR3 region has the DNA TGTGCCAGCAGTTCGCCAGCGGGGTCCTACAATGAGCAGTTCTTC.

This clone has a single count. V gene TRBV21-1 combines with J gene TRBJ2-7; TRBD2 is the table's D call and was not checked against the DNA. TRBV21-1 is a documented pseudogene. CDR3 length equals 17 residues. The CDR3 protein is CASRTVYSSGRDYEQYF. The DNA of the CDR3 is TGTGCCAGCAGAACCGTGTATTCTAGCGGGAGGGACTACGAGCAGTACTTC.

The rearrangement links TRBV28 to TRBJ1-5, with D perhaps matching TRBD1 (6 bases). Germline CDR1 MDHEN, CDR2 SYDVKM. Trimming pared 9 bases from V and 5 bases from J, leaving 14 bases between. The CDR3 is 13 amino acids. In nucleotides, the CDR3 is TGTGCCAGTTGCGGGACATTTCATCAGCCCCAGCATTTT. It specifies CASCGTFHQPQHF.

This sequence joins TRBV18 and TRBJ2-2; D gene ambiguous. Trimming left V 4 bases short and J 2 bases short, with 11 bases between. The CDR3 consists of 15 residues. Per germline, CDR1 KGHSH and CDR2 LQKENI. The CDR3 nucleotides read TGTGCCAGCTCACACGCGGATCTAAACACCGGGGAGCTGTTTTTT. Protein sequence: CASSHADLNTGELFF.

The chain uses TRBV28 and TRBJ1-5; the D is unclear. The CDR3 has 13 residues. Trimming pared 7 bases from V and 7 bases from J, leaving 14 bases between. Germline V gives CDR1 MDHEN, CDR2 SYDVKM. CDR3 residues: CASTVGGHQPQHF. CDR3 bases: TGTGCCAGCACCGTGGGAGGCCACCAGCCCCAGCATTTT.

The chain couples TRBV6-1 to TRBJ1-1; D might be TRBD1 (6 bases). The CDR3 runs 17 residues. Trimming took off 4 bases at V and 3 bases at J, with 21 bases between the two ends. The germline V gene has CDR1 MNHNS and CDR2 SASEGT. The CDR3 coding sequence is TGTGCCAGCAGTGGGTTAGAACAGGGCCTAAGGTACACTGAAGCTTTCTTT. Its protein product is CASSGLEQGLRYTEAFF.

The CDR3 reads CASSRVGQGIHEQYF. The CDR3 region has the DNA TGTGCCAGCAGCCGAGTGGGACAGGGTATTCACGAGCAGTACTTC. The V and J genes are TRBV7-6 and TRBJ2-7; 9 bases fit TRBD1. J lost 5 bases, V lost 5 bases, and 10 bases had no gene match. CDR3 size: 15 residues. The germline gives CDR1 SGHVS, CDR2 FNYEAQ.

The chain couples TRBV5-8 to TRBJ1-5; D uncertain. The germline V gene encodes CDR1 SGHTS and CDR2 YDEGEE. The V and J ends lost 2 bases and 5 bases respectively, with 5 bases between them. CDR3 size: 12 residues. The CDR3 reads CASSFLDQPQHF. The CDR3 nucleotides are TGTGCCAGCAGCTTCTTAGATCAGCCCCAGCATTTT.